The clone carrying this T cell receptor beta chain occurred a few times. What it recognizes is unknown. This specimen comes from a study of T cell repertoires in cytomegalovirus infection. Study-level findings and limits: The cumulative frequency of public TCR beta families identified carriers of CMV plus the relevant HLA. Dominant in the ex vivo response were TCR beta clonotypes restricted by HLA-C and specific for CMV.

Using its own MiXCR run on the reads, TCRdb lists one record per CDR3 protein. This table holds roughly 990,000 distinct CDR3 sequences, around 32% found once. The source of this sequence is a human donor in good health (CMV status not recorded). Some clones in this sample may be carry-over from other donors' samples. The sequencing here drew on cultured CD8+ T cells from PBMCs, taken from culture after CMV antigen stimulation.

The CDR3 here is CASSLAPSEETQYF. DNA of the CDR3: TGTGCCAGCAGCTTGGCCCCAAGTGAGGAGACCCAGTACTTC. J is TRBJ2-5 and V is TRBV7-8, with D uncertain. Trimming pared 3 bases from V and 5 bases from J, leaving 13 bases between. CDR1 SGHVS and CDR2 FQNEAQ come from the germline V gene. The CDR3 is 14 amino acids.